Following are 31 T cell receptor beta chains from one sample sequenced in a study of shared clonotypes between healthy human individuals. Measured with immunoSEQ multiplex PCR; TCRdb has only the in-frame clones, and not every one. This repertoire shows about 1 million clones, about 75% found once; its top ten account for roughly 1.4%. The source material was memory CD4+ T cells sorted from blood. Subset noted: CD45RA-negative fraction. These receptors came from a man aged 18-30 years in good health.

This clone occurred many times. V is TRBV4-2 and J is TRBJ2-5; D unresolved. The V gene's germline CDR1 is LGHNA and CDR2 YNFKEQ. There are 16 residues in the CDR3. The V end lost 3 bases, the J end lost 0 bases, and 14 bases lay between the germline ends. The CDR3 protein is CASSQASDQYQETQYF. CDR3 in DNA: TGTGCCAGCAGCCAGGCCTCAGATCAATACCAAGAGACCCAGTACTTC.

The J gene is TRBJ2-7, the V gene TRBV5-1; 9 bases are a match to TRBD1. Germline CDR1 and CDR2: SGHRS and YFSETQ. The CDR3 extends over 14 amino acids. V gave up 4 bases and J gave up 6 bases; unmatched junction bases: 8. The CDR3: CASSPGTGIGEQYF. CDR3 sequence (DNA): TGCGCCAGCAGCCCAGGGACAGGGATCGGCGAGCAGTACTTC.

Worth noting for this clone: Other nucleotide sequences in the sample specify the same CDR3. The chain couples TRBV10-3 to TRBJ1-4, with 8 bases aligning to TRBD1. Germline trimming cut 3 bases from V and 4 bases from J; bases unmatched to any gene: 1. The germline V gene has CDR1 ENHRY and CDR2 SYGVKD. This CDR3 is 14 amino acids long. The CDR3 nucleotides read TGTGCCATCAGTGAACAGGGGGGTAATGAAAAACTGTTTTTT. Protein: CAISEQGGNEKLFF.

The genes are TRBV6-5 and TRBJ1-6; D uncertain. The V end was cut by 4 bases, the J end by 11 bases, with 21 bases between. Germline V gene sequence: CDR1 MNHEY, CDR2 SVGAGI. This CDR3 comprises 16 residues. CDR3 in amino acids: CASSSFRLTHLAPLHF. CDR3 nucleotide sequence: TGTGCCAGCAGTTCCTTCCGGCTGACCCATCTTGCACCCCTCCACTTT.

Remarks on this clone: In the same sample, other DNA sequences code for this CDR3. This rearrangement joins TRBV28 to TRBJ1-2, with D unresolved. With 2 bases removed from V and 2 bases from J, the gap between germline ends came to 9 bases. This CDR3 contains 14 residues. Per the germline V gene, CDR1 is MDHEN and CDR2 is SYDVKM. The CDR3 spells CASSLGSTNYGYTF. DNA of the CDR3: TGTGCCAGCAGTTTAGGGTCCACGAACTATGGCTACACCTTC.

The J gene is TRBJ2-7, the V gene TRBV2; 8 bases fit TRBD1. J lost 2 bases, V lost 11 bases, and 5 bases had no gene match. This CDR3 contains 12 residues. From germline, CDR1 is SNHLY and CDR2 FYNNEI. CDR3 sequence (DNA): TGTGCCGGTCGGACAGGGCCCTACGAGCAGTACTTC. Its translation is CAGRTGPYEQYF.

This clone showed up just a few times. This chain joins TRBV15 and TRBJ2-2; unclear D gene. The germline V gene encodes CDR1 LNHNV and CDR2 YYDKDF (reference sequence). With 1 base removed from V and 6 bases from J, the gap between germline ends came to 3 bases. The CDR3 is 12 amino acids. CDR3 sequence reads: CATSRAPGELFF. In DNA form, the CDR3 reads TGTGCCACCAGCAGAGCCCCCGGGGAGCTGTTTTTT.

V and J are TRBV6-1 and TRBJ1-6; 7 bases map to TRBD1. The germline V gene encodes CDR1 MNHNS and CDR2 SASEGT. V dropped 7 bases and J dropped 9; count of bases not matched to a gene: 6. The CDR3 is 13 residues long. The CDR3 spells CASISGQTSPLHF. The DNA for the CDR3 is TGTGCCAGCATTTCGGGACAGACTTCACCCCTCCACTTT.

J is TRBJ1-5 and V is TRBV19, with D unclear. Trimming cost V 4 bases and J 4 bases, with 14 bases left between them. The CDR3 sequence is 15 residues long. Germline lookup yields CDR1 LNHDA and CDR2 SQIVND (reference sequence). The DNA of the CDR3 is TGTGCCAGTAGTACCACCCGACGGGGAAATCAGCCCCAGCATTTT. Translating it yields CASSTTRRGNQPQHF.

This clone occurred a few times. This chain links TRBV19 with TRBJ1-5; perhaps TRBD1 as D (5 bases). V lost 9 bases and J 5 bases, leaving 11 bases between the germline ends. The CDR3 is 12 residues long. Germline values: CDR1 LNHDA, CDR2 SQIVND (reference sequence). CDR3 nucleotide sequence: TGTGCCAGCTCGAGGGACGATCAGCCCCAGCATTTT. The encoded protein is CASSRDDQPQHF.

On this clone itself: One end of the junction varies from germline; a read error may be responsible. This rearrangement joins TRBV12-5 to TRBJ1-5, with D possibly TRBD1 on 5 matching bases. In germline, CDR1 is LGHNT, CDR2 FRNRAP. The CDR3 runs 14 residues. The CDR3 DNA reads TGTGCTAGTAGTTTCCAGGGCGGCAATCAGCCCCAGCATTTT. Translated, it gives CASSFQGGNQPQHF. The full variable domain, in which reference TRBV12-5 and TRBJ1-5 provide the parts outside the CDR3, is DARVTQTPRHKVTEMGQEVTMRCQPILGHNTVFWYRQTMMQGLELLAYFRNRAPLDDSGMPKDRFSAEMPDATLATLKIQPSEPRDSAVYFCASSFQGGNQPQHFGDGTRLSIL.

This clone was found many times. The chain combines TRBV30 with TRBJ2-5, with a weak D call TRBD2 (5 bases). Trimming removed 2 bases at V and 2 bases at J, with 18 bases between. Germline V gene lookup returns CDR1 GTSNPN and CDR2 SVGIG (reference sequence). The CDR3 extends over 16 amino acids. CDR3 region: CAWSLGLGRAQETQYF. The CDR3 coding sequence is TGTGCCTGGAGTTTGGGATTAGGGCGGGCTCAAGAGACCCAGTACTTC.

In its sample, this clone was seen once. V and J are TRBV10-3 and TRBJ1-2, with D perhaps TRBD1 (6 bases). V lost 4 bases to trimming and J lost 5 bases, with 17 bases between them. This CDR3 has 15 amino acids. Germline V CDR1 and CDR2: ENHRY, SYGVKD. CDR3 amino acids: CAISATGGAEYGYTF. The CDR3 region has the DNA TGTGCCATCAGTGCAACGGGGGGCGCTGAATATGGCTACACCTTC.

The chain uses TRBV5-1 and TRBJ2-6; 9 bases are shared with TRBD1. Germline assignment: CDR1 SGHRS and CDR2 YFSETQ. CDR3 length equals 17 residues. Trimming cost V 2 bases and J 1 base; bases outside gene matches: 4. The CDR3 loop reads CASSLQGAGSGANVLTF. The DNA of the CDR3 is TGCGCCAGCAGCTTACAGGGGGCGGGTTCTGGGGCCAACGTCCTGACTTTC.

The gene calls are TRBV18 and TRBJ1-1, with 12 nucleotides matching TRBD1. The V segment lost 6 bases and the J segment 4 bases; nucleotides outside the gene matches: 9. The CDR3 totals 16 residues. Per germline, CDR1 KGHSH and CDR2 LQKENI. CDR3 coding DNA: TGTGCCAGCTCCCCGGGACAGGGGGCGCGTATCACTGAAGCTTTCTTT. Protein: CASSPGQGARITEAFF.

In this sample, this clone turned up a few times. J is TRBJ1-1 and V is TRBV28; no clear D gene. The CDR3 length is 13 residues. V shed 4 bases and J shed 1 base, with 7 bases lying between them. Per the germline V gene, CDR1 is MDHEN and CDR2 is SYDVKM. CDR3 region: CASSSYRNTEAFF. CDR3 in DNA: TGTGCCAGCAGTTCCTACAGGAACACTGAAGCTTTCTTT.

The chain is built from TRBV4-3 and TRBJ1-2, with 10 bases identical to TRBD1. The CDR3 has 15 amino acids. Trimming removed 4 bases from V and 8 bases from J; junction bases left unmatched: 10. Per the germline V gene, CDR1 is LGHNA and CDR2 is YSLEER. The CDR3 reads CASSRQGAPKGGYTF. The DNA of the CDR3 is TGCGCCAGCAGCCGACAGGGGGCTCCCAAAGGAGGCTACACCTTC.

This chain joins TRBV5-4 and TRBJ1-1; TRBD1 agrees at 7 bases. Losses at the gene ends were 5 bases for V and 6 bases for J; bases not matched to a gene: 10. This CDR3 is built from 14 residues. Germline values: CDR1 SGHNT, CDR2 YYREEE (reference sequence). Here the CDR3 DNA reads TGTGCCAGCAGTTACCAGACAGGGAGCGCTGAAGCTTTCTTT. It translates to CASSYQTGSAEAFF.

V is TRBV11-2 and J is TRBJ2-2; D may be TRBD2 (6 bases). This CDR3 is 17 amino acids long. Trimming removed 1 base from V and 4 bases from J, with 16 bases in between. Germline V gives CDR1 SGHAT, CDR2 FQNNGV. The CDR3 nucleotides are TGTGCCAGCAGCTTAGTATGGAACCCGCGGGGCACCGGGGAGCTGTTTTTT. This encodes CASSLVWNPRGTGELFF.

The rearrangement links TRBV2 to TRBJ2-5; D possibly corresponds to TRBD2 (5 bases). Deletions cut 6 bases from V and 5 bases from J, with 7 bases between. This CDR3 has 11 amino acids. Germline loops: CDR1 SNHLY, CDR2 FYNNEI. In DNA form, the CDR3 reads TGTGCCAGCAGGAGAGGGGAGACCCAGTACTTC. It translates to CASRRGETQYF.

V usage is TRBV6-1 and J usage is TRBJ2-1; D gene uncertain. Germline V gives CDR1 MNHNS, CDR2 SASEGT. There are 14 residues in the CDR3. Trimming cost V 7 bases and J 0 bases, with 10 bases left between them. CDR3 region: CASTRASSYNEQFF. In DNA, the CDR3 is TGTGCCAGCACCCGGGCCAGCTCCTACAATGAGCAGTTCTTC.

The genes are TRBV10-3 and TRBJ2-7, with 8 bases that match TRBD2. The CDR3 totals 16 residues. Germline V lookup: CDR1 ENHRY, CDR2 SYGVKD. Trimming at V came to 3 bases and at J to 6 bases, leaving 13 bases not matched to a gene. The chain's CDR3 is CAISEGSAGGGIEQYF. CDR3 sequence (DNA): TGTGCCATCAGTGAAGGATCGGCGGGAGGAGGGATCGAGCAGTACTTC.

The V call is TRBV21-1, the J call TRBJ1-4; the table's D call TRBD1 went unverified against the DNA. TRBV21-1 corresponds to a pseudogene. There are 14 residues in the CDR3. The CDR3 sequence: CASSIWDRVEKLFF. The CDR3 bases are TGTGCCAGCAGCATTTGGGACAGGGTCGAAAAACTGTTTTTT.

V and J are TRBV2 and TRBJ2-7; D is ambiguous. CDR3 length: 13 amino acids. Germline CDR1 is SNHLY and CDR2 is FYNNEI. The V gene lost 10 bases and the J gene lost 2 bases, with 15 bases spanning the gap. For the CDR3, the DNA is TGTGCCACCTGGACCCTAGGAGCCTACGAGCAGTACTTC. It encodes CATWTLGAYEQYF.

This clone was observed a handful of times. The gene calls are TRBV7-2 and TRBJ2-5; D tentatively fits TRBD1 or TRBD2 (5 bases each). The CDR3 extends over 16 amino acids. The germline V gene encodes CDR1 SGHTA and CDR2 FQGNSA. With 7 bases removed from V and 2 bases from J, the gap between germline ends came to 20 bases. The CDR3 here is CASIIRNFGGQETQYF. As DNA, the CDR3 is TGTGCCAGCATCATTCGAAATTTTGGGGGTCAAGAGACCCAGTACTTC. The full variable domain, rest sourced from reference TRBV7-2 and TRBJ2-5, is GAGVSQSPSNKVTEKGKDVELRCDPISGHTALYWYRQSLGQGLEFLIYFQGNSAPDKSGLPSDRFSAERTGGSVSTLTIQRTQQEDSAVYLCASIIRNFGGQETQYFGPGTRLLVL.

V and J are TRBV5-3 and TRBJ1-5; no reliable D call. TRBV5-3 is placed among ORFs of uncertain function. Trimming took off 4 bases at V and 5 bases at J, with 4 bases between the two ends. The CDR3 sequence is 11 residues long. The CDR3 region has the DNA TGTGCCAGAAGCCTTTATCAGCCCCAGCATTTT. The encoded protein is CARSLYQPQHF.

This clone was found a few times. V and J are TRBV27 and TRBJ1-2; D is unresolved. Per the germline V gene, CDR1 is MNHEY and CDR2 is SMNVEV (reference sequence). This CDR3 has 14 amino acids. Trimming took 3 bases from V and 0 from J, leaving 8 bases between them. The CDR3 DNA follows: TGTGCCAGCAGTTTCCGTGGTTCTAACTATGGCTACACCTTC. It is translated as CASSFRGSNYGYTF.

Comment on this clone: Other DNA sequences from this sample encode an identical CDR3 as well. The CDR3 coding sequence is TGTGCCAGCAGCGTATTACAGGGAGATACGCAGTATTTT. The encoded protein is CASSVLQGDTQYF. The chain links TRBV9 to TRBJ2-3; D might be TRBD1 (6 bases). Trimming removed 1 base from V and 5 bases from J, with 8 bases in between. Per the germline V gene, CDR1 is SGDLS and CDR2 is YYNGEE. The CDR3 spans 13 residues.

The chain recombines TRBV10-3 with TRBJ2-1; 15 bases match TRBD2. CDR1 and CDR2 from the germline V gene are ENHRY and SYGVKD. The CDR3 runs 18 residues. Trimming at V came to 4 bases and at J to 2 bases, leaving 6 bases not matched to a gene. The CDR3 coding sequence is TGTGCCATCAGTGCGGGACTAGCGGGAGGAGTCCCCTACAATGAGCAGTTCTTC. Protein: CAISAGLAGGVPYNEQFF.

In the case of this clone: Other DNA variants within this sample encode the same CDR3. This rearrangement joins TRBV7-2 to TRBJ2-7; 11 bases fit TRBD2. Germline CDR1 reads SGHTA; CDR2 reads FQGNSA. The CDR3 has 15 residues. Trimming cost V 0 bases and J 4 bases; bases outside gene matches: 2. CDR3 protein: CASSLALAGAYEQYF. In DNA, the CDR3 is TGTGCCAGCAGCTTAGCACTAGCGGGAGCTTACGAGCAGTACTTC.

This chain links TRBV4-1 with TRBJ1-5; 9 bases fit TRBD1. Germline-derived CDR1 and CDR2 are MGHRA and YSYEKL. The CDR3 contains 16 residues. The V segment lost 4 bases and the J segment 5 bases; nucleotides outside the gene matches: 9. The CDR3 protein is CASSRIGTGTDQPQHF. CDR3 coding DNA: TGCGCCAGCAGCCGAATCGGGACAGGGACCGATCAGCCCCAGCATTTT.